The clone carrying this T cell receptor beta chain was recorded once. The data are from a study of blood T cell repertoires in COVID-19. Whole-study context: PBMCs, B-cell-depleted T cells, or T cells provided the cDNA or gDNA that made up the material.

Method: immunoSEQ multiplex PCR; TCRdb's copy keeps in-frame clones and lacks some. The sample holds 65,000 to 70,000 clones; approximately 86% are singletons and the top ten take under 1.5%. V was cut by 7 bases and J by 0 bases, with 13 bases left in between. Germline V CDR1 and CDR2: SNHLY, FYNNEI. The CDR3 has 15 amino acids. The chain employs TRBV2 and TRBJ2-1; possible D gene TRBD1, 5 bases. Sequencing used peripheral blood. This receptor was taken from a woman in her fifties or sixties with acute or convalescent COVID-19. The CDR3 region is CASKFFDSSYNEQFF. DNA for the CDR3: TGTGCCAGCAAGTTTTTTGACAGCTCCTACAATGAGCAGTTCTTC.